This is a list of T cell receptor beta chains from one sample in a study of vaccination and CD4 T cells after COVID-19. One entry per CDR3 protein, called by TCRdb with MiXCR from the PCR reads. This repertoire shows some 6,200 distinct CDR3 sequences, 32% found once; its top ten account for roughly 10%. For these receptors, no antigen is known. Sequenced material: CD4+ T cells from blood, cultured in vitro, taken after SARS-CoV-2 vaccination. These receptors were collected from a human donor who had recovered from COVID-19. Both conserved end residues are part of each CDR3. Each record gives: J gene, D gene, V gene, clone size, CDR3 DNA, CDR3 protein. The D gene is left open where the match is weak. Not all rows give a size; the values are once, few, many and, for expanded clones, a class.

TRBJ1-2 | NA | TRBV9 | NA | TGTGCCAGCAGCGAGAGAGGGGCGCATGGCTACACCTTC | CASSERGAHGYTF
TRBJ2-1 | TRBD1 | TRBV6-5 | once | TGTGCCAGCAGTTACTCGAGATGGGACAGCGCCCGCAATGAGCAGTTCTTC | CASSYSRWDSARNEQFF
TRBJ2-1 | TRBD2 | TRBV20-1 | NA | TGCAGTGCTAATCCGGACCCCGGACTAGCGGTTTACAATGAGCAGTTCTTC | CSANPDPGLAVYNEQFF
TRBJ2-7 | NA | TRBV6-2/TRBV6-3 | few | TGTGCCAGCCACTTGGGACTCCTGGGGGACTCCTACGAGCAGTACTTC | CASHLGLLGDSYEQYF
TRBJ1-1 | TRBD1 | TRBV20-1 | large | TGCAGTGCTCCTAGACAGGGGACCACTGAAGCTTTCTTT | CSAPRQGTTEAFF
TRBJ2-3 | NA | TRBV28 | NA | TGTGCGCTAGGGGCTCGCACAGATACGCAGTATTTT | CALGARTDTQYF
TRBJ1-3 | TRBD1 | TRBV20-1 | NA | TGCAGTGCTAGAAATACAGAGGGGGCGGGGAACACCATATATTTT | CSARNTEGAGNTIYF
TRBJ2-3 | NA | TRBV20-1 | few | TGCAGTGCCAGGGATTACACAGATACGCAGTATTTT | CSARDYTDTQYF
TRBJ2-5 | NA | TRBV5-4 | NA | TGTGCCAGCAGCTTGTACACTTCGGGTGGAGAGACCCAGTACTTC | CASSLYTSGGETQYF
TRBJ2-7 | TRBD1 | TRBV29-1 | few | TGCAGCGTTGCCGGACAGGGTTTCAGCGAGCAGTACTTC | CSVAGQGFSEQYF
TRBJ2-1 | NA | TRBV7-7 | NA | TGTGCCAGCAGCCTAGACCCGAGCTCCTACAATGAGCAGTTCTTC | CASSLDPSSYNEQFF
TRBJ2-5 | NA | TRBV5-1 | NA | TGCGCCAGCAGCTTGGTGGTCGGAGCCACCCCAGAGACCCAGTACTTC | CASSLVVGATPETQYF
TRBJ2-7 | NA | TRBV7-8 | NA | TGTGCCAGCAGCTTAGTAAAAGCAGGCGAGCAGTACTTC | CASSLVKAGEQYF
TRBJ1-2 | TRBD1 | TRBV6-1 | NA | TGTGCCAGCACCACTAACTCAGGCAGGGGGCCTGGCGGCTACACCTTC | CASTTNSGRGPGGYTF
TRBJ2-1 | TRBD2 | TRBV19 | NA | TGTGCCAGTAGACTAGCGGGATATTACAATGAGCAGTTCTTC | CASRLAGYYNEQFF
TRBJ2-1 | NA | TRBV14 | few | TGTGCCAGCAGCCCCCTCAGGGACTACAATGAGCAGTTCTTC | CASSPLRDYNEQFF
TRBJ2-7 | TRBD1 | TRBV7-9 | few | TGTGCCAGCAGCTTGACAGGGGATGAGCAGTACTTC | CASSLTGDEQYF
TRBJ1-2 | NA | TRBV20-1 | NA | TGCAGTGCTAGAAACAGGGAATATGGCTACACCTTC | CSARNREYGYTF
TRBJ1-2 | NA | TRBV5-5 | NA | TGTGCCAGCAGCTTGACAGGGTCATTCTACACCTTC | CASSLTGSFYTF
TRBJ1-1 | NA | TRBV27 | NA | TGTGCCAGCAGTTTATGGGGGCGTAACACTGAAGCTTTCTTT | CASSLWGRNTEAFF
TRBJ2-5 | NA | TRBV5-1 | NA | TGCGCCAGCAGCTTGTGGGGTCCCCAAGAGACCCAGTACTTC | CASSLWGPQETQYF
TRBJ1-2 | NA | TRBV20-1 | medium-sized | TGCAGTGCCGGGGGGCAGAACCATGGCTACACCTTC | CSAGGQNHGYTF
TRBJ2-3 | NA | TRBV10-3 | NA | TGTGCCATCAGTGGGGGGGGCACAGATACGCAGTATTTT | CAISGGGTDTQYF
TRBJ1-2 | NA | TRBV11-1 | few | TGTGCCAGCAGTGTCAACAGGGAGGCTGGCTACACCTTC | CASSVNREAGYTF
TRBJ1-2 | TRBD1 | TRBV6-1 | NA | TGTGCCAGCAGTGCCTCGACAGGGGTAATTTGGTATGGCTACACCTTC | CASSASTGVIWYGYTF
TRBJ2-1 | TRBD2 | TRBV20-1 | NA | TGCAGTGCCGATAGCGGGATGGTCAATGAGCAGTTCTTC | CSADSGMVNEQFF
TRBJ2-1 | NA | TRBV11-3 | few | TGTGCCAGCAGCTTGAACAATGAGCAGTTCTTC | CASSLNNEQFF
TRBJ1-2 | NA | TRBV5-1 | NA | TGCGCCAGCAGCTTGGCCAGGGGCGATGGCTACACCTTC | CASSLARGDGYTF
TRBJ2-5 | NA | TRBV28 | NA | TGTGCCAGCAGTTTAAGGCAGATCCAAGAGACCCAGTACTTC | CASSLRQIQETQYF
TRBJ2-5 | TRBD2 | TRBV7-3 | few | TGTGCCAGCAGCTTCAGCGGGGCGAGAGGAGAGACCCAGTACTTC | CASSFSGARGETQYF
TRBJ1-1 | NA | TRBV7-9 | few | TGTGCCAGCAGCCCTCGGGTTTCCGGGCAGATGAACACTGAAGCTTTCTTT | CASSPRVSGQMNTEAFF
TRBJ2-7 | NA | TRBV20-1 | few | TGCAGTGCGCCGAACGACAGGATGAGCTCCTACGAGCAGTACTTC | CSAPNDRMSSYEQYF
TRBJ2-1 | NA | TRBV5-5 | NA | TGTGCCAGCAGCTTGGAAGTGGGGGGCTACAATGAGCAGTTCTTC | CASSLEVGGYNEQFF
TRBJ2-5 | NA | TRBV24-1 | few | TGTGCCACCAGTGATTCTTTCAGGGCAGGTGAGACCCAGTACTTC | CATSDSFRAGETQYF
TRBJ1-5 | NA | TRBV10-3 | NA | TGTGCCACCACGGGGGAGATGGGTCAGCCCCAGCATTTT | CATTGEMGQPQHF
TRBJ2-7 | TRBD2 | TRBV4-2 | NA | TGTGCCAGCAGCCGTGGGACTAGCGGGAGTTCCCAACACGAGCAGTACTTC | CASSRGTSGSSQHEQYF
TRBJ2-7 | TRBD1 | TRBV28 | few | TGTGCCAGCAGCGCCCGGGGACAGGGGGGCCACGAGCAGTACTTC | CASSARGQGGHEQYF
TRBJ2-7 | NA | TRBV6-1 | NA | TGTGCCAGCAGTCCCGGGGGCTCCGACGAGCAGTACTTC | CASSPGGSDEQYF
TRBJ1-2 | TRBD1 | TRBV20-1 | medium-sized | TGCAGTGCTCTTAAGGGGGCGTATAACTATGGCTACACCTTC | CSALKGAYNYGYTF
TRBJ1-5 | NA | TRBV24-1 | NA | TGTGCCACCAGTGATTTGCGGGGGGGCGATCAGCCCCAGCATTTT | CATSDLRGGDQPQHF
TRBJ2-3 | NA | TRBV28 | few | TGTGCCAGCAGTTTACAGACAGATACGCAGTATTTT | CASSLQTDTQYF
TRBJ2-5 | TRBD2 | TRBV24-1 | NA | TGTGCCACCAGTGATTTGGGGCTAGCGGGACCAGAGACCCAGTACTTC | CATSDLGLAGPETQYF
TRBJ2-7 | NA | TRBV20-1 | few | TGCAGTGCTAGTACTAGCTACAACTACGAGCAGTACTTC | CSASTSYNYEQYF
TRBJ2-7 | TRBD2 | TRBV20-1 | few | TGCAGTGCTACGAATAGCGGGGGGGCCCACGAGCAGTACTTC | CSATNSGGAHEQYF
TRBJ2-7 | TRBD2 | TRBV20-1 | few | TGCAGTGCTAGAGACCCAGGGACTAGCGGGAGTGGGGACGAGCAGTACTTC | CSARDPGTSGSGDEQYF
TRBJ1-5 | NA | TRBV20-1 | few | TGCAGTGCTAGCTGGGGGGGAGGCAATCAGCCCCAGCATTTT | CSASWGGGNQPQHF
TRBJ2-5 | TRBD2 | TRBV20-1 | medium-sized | TGCAGTGCTGAACAAGGGACTAGCGGGGTACGGACCCAGTACTTC | CSAEQGTSGVRTQYF
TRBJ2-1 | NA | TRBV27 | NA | TGTGCCAGCAGTTGGTTCGGAGGCCTAAACAATGAGCAGTTCTTC | CASSWFGGLNNEQFF
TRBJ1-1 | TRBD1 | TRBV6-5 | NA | TGTGCCAGCAGTTACGACAGGGCGAACACTGAAGCTTTCTTT | CASSYDRANTEAFF
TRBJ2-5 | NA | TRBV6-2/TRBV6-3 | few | TGTGCCAGCAGTTACACCGTAGGACAAGAGACCCAGTACTTC | CASSYTVGQETQYF
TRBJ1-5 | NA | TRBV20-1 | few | TGCAGTGCTAGTTCGGGGTCTAGCAATCAGCCCCAGCATTTT | CSASSGSSNQPQHF
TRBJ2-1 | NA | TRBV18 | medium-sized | TGTGCCAGCTCACCTTGGGGCAGGGATGAGCAGTTCTTC | CASSPWGRDEQFF
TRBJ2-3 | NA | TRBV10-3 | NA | TGTGCCATCAGTGCGGGACAAGGCCCCGGGGCAGATACGCAGTATTTT | CAISAGQGPGADTQYF
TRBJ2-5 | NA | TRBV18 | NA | TGTGCCAGCTCACCAGGGTCGGGGCGCGAGACCCAGTACTTC | CASSPGSGRETQYF
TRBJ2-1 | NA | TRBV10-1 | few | TGCGCCAGCAGCCGGGACTACAATGAGCAGTTCTTC | CASSRDYNEQFF
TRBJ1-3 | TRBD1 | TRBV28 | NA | TGTGCCAGCAGTCTTGACAGGGAGAGTAACACCATATATTTT | CASSLDRESNTIYF
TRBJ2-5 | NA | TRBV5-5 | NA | TGTGCCAGCAGCTTGGCCCGGGGCGGAGAGACCCAGTACTTC | CASSLARGGETQYF
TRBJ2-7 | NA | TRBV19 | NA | TGTGCCAGTAGTATAGATGTTACGGTGGGCGAGCAGTACTTC | CASSIDVTVGEQYF
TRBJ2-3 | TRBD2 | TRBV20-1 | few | TGCAGTGCCGGTAGCGGGGTCACAGATACGCAGTATTTT | CSAGSGVTDTQYF